This T cell receptor (beta chain) was profiled in a study of shared clonotypes between healthy human individuals. With V trimmed by 3 bases and J by 2 bases, 1 base remained unmatched. Germline V gives CDR1 SGHRS, CDR2 YFSETQ. The CDR3 contains 14 residues. For this clone: The target antigen is unknown. Within the sample, other DNA sequences also encode this same CDR3.

General study findings and limits: The represented genetic and exposure-history diversity was limited by the small number of donors. Clonotype sharing among donors, it was expected, would be affected by sequencing depth.

TCRdb's copy holds only in-frame clones and misses some; the assay was immunoSEQ multiplex PCR. The table has 950,000 to 1,300,000 clones, under 80% seen once; the top ten hold approximately 1.5%. Study donors comprised healthy, HIV-negative adults devoid of recent acute infection or vaccination. The sequenced material came from memory CD4+ T cells sorted from blood. Subset meaning: CD45RA-negative fraction. The rearrangement uses TRBV5-1 and TRBJ1-5; 8 bases fit TRBD1. The sequence derives from a man younger than 30 in good health. DNA for the CDR3: TGCGCCAGCAGCTCGACAGGGGGCAATCAGCCCCAGCATTTT. Protein product: CASSSTGGNQPQHF. Complete variable domain (other parts from reference TRBV5-1 and TRBJ1-5): KAGVTQTPRYLIKTRGQQVTLSCSPISGHRSVSWYQQTPGQGLQFLFEYFSETQRNKGNFPGRFSGRQFSNSRSEMNVSTLELGDSALYLCASSSTGGNQPQHFGDGTRLSIL.